The 27 T cell receptor beta chains listed next were all sequenced from one sample in a study of T-cell memory formation after mild COVID-19 (dated by TCRdb to about 2021). Libraries were constructed by 5' RACE. TCRdb records Illumina NovaSeq 6000 as the sequencer. TCRdb passed the public sequencing reads through fastp at Q25 and MiXCR, retaining productive beta sequences. Records with the same CDR3 protein are collapsed into one entry carrying the most frequent genes and DNA. The sample table records roughly 380,000 distinct CDR3 sequences; 28% of these occur just once. The top ten constitute roughly 14% of the sample. The sample was PBMCs or a T cell subset sorted from them (not recorded which). Receptors originate from an adult woman who had mild COVID-19 (a few samples of this study predate the infection). The sample titles of this study are shuffled in the database, so cell type and time point are left out; the donor was told from shared clones.

This clonotype appeared a few times. The V and J genes are TRBV2 and TRBJ2-2, with 10 bases aligning to TRBD1. V lost 4 bases, J lost 5 bases, and 1 base stayed unmatched. Germline CDR1 and CDR2: SNHLY and FYNNEI. The CDR3 has 14 amino acids. The CDR3 region has the DNA TGTGCCAGCAGTGGGGACAGGGGAACCGGGGAGCTGTTTTTT. It translates to CASSGDRGTGELFF.

This clonotype came up a few times. The chain uses TRBV7-9 and TRBJ2-1; 8 positions agree with TRBD1. The V segment lost 8 bases and the J segment 0 bases; nucleotides outside the gene matches: 12. Germline V CDR1 and CDR2: SEHNR, FQNEAQ (reference sequence). This CDR3 comprises 17 residues. DNA for the CDR3: TGTGCCAGCGCAGGGGGCGGGCGGGTCTACTCCTACAATGAGCAGTTCTTC. As protein: CASAGGGRVYSYNEQFF. The whole variable domain, remainder taken from reference TRBV7-9 and TRBJ2-1, is DTGVSQNPRHKITKRGQNVTFRCDPISEHNRLYWYRQTLGQGPEFLTYFQNEAQLEKSRLLSDRFSAERPKGSFSTLEIQRTEQGDSAMYLCASAGGGRVYSYNEQFFGPGTRLTVL.

The chain links TRBV19 to TRBJ2-3, with D unclear. V was shortened by 10 bases and J by 0 bases, with 14 bases between the two germline ends. CDR3 length: 14 amino acids. Germline loops: CDR1 LNHDA, CDR2 SQIVND (reference sequence). The CDR3 bases are TGTGCCACCACCTTGGACGGTAGCACAGATACGCAGTATTTT. Its translation: CATTLDGSTDTQYF.

This clonotype turned up a few times. CDR3 sequence: CASSLRTRGTDTQYF. Here the CDR3 DNA reads TGTGCCAGCAGTCTTCGGACCCGGGGCACAGATACGCAGTATTTT. The J gene is TRBJ2-3, the V gene TRBV27; no clear D gene. V lost 5 bases, J lost 1 base, and 13 bases lay in between. CDR1 MNHEY and CDR2 SMNVEV come from the germline V gene (reference sequence). This CDR3 contains 15 residues.

This clonotype was seen a handful of times. The V call is TRBV4-2, the J call TRBJ2-1; D is perhaps TRBD2 (6 bases). From germline, CDR1 is LGHNA and CDR2 YNFKEQ. Trimming took off 0 bases at V and 3 bases at J, with 12 bases between the two ends. This CDR3 has 16 amino acids. The CDR3 nucleotides read TGTGCCAGCAGCCAAGAGGGTACGCGGGGCTACAATGAGCAGTTCTTC. It specifies CASSQEGTRGYNEQFF.

This clonotype has just a few counts. CDR3 sequence: CASSPGTPKNIQYF. As DNA, the CDR3 is TGTGCCAGCAGTCCCGGGACACCCAAAAACATTCAGTACTTC. This sequence joins TRBV3-1 and TRBJ2-4, with D possibly being TRBD1 (6 bases). Germline lookup yields CDR1 LGHDT and CDR2 YNNKEL (reference sequence). The CDR3 is 14 amino acids. V lost 6 bases to trimming and J lost 2 bases, with 11 bases between them. Supplemented by reference TRBV3-1 and TRBJ2-4, the full variable domain reads DTAVSQTPKYLVTQMGNDKSIKCEQNLGHDTMYWYKQDSKKFLKIMFSYNNKELIINETVPNRFSPKSPDKAHLNLHINSLELGDSAVYFCASSPGTPKNIQYFGAGTRLSVL.

The chain combines TRBV3-1 with TRBJ2-5, with 9 bases matching TRBD2. Germline V gives CDR1 LGHDT, CDR2 YNNKEL (reference sequence). The CDR3 spans 14 residues. The J segment lost 9 bases and the V segment lost 8 bases, leaving 13 bases of the junction unmatched. The CDR3 protein is CASGGASGISSQYF. DNA of the CDR3: TGTGCCAGCGGAGGGGCTAGCGGGATATCGTCCCAGTACTTC.

This clonotype was seen a few times. The genes are TRBV12-3 or TRBV12-4 and TRBJ1-3; a possible D gene is TRBD1 (6 bases). The germline V and J ends were trimmed by 6 bases and 8 bases, with 20 bases remaining between them. This CDR3 is 15 amino acids long. The DNA of the CDR3 is TGTGCCAGCAGCCGAACCGTTACAGGGTTAGACACCATATATTTT. The encoded protein is CASSRTVTGLDTIYF.

The chain carries TRBV18 and TRBJ2-1; TRBD1 matches 11 bases. The CDR3 runs 14 residues. The J segment lost 10 bases and the V segment lost 2 bases, leaving 4 bases of the junction unmatched. Germline CDR1 KGHSH, CDR2 LQKENI. The CDR3 DNA follows: TGTGCCAGCTCACCAGGACAGGGGGCACAAGAGCAGTTCTTC. This sequence encodes CASSPGQGAQEQFF.

This clonotype was counted a few times. The chain uses TRBV5-4 and TRBJ1-4; D unclear. CDR1 and CDR2 (germline): SGHNT, YYREEE (reference sequence). Trimming took off 5 bases at V and 7 bases at J, with 15 bases between the two ends. The CDR3 runs 14 residues. The CDR3 DNA reads TGTGCCAGCAGGCTAAGGCAGGAAGGTGAAAAACTGTTTTTT. It translates to CASRLRQEGEKLFF.

The gene calls are TRBV20-1 and TRBJ2-1, with TRBD1 identical over 7 bases. The CDR3 loop spans 17 amino acids. Germline V gene data show CDR1 as DFQATT and CDR2 as SNEGSKA (reference sequence). Trimming cost V 0 bases and J 4 bases; bases outside gene matches: 12. CDR3 protein: CSARDALNRGWYNEQFF. The DNA of the CDR3 is TGCAGTGCTAGAGACGCCCTCAACAGGGGTTGGTACAATGAGCAGTTCTTC.

The V call is TRBV20-1, the J call TRBJ1-5; 7 bases line up with TRBD1. CDR3 length: 16 residues. Trimming took 2 bases from V and 2 from J; bases not matched to a gene: 9. The germline CDR1 and CDR2 sequences are DFQATT and SNEGSKA (reference sequence). The CDR3 DNA is TGCAGTGCTAGACGGCAGGGGGTTAGGGGCAATCAGCCCCAGCATTTT. Encoded protein: CSARRQGVRGNQPQHF.

This clonotype was counted between two and nine times. For the CDR3, the DNA is TGTGCCAGCAGTTACTCTCGACAGGGGGCTTTAGGCTACACCTTC. Amino acid sequence: CASSYSRQGALGYTF. V usage is TRBV6-5 and J usage is TRBJ1-2, with 10 bases that match TRBD1. The germline gives CDR1 MNHEY, CDR2 SVGAGI. Losses at the gene ends were 0 bases for V and 8 bases for J; bases not matched to a gene: 6. The CDR3 extends over 15 amino acids.

This clonotype was observed many times. As DNA, the CDR3 is TGTGCCAGCAGCTTTCTTGGGGCTGACACCGGGGAGCTGTTTTTT. It specifies CASSFLGADTGELFF. The chain combines TRBV7-7 with TRBJ2-2; D may be TRBD1 (5 bases). Germline V gene data show CDR1 as SSHAT and CDR2 as FNYEAQ (reference sequence). This CDR3 region has 15 residues. The V end lost 3 bases, the J end lost 3 bases, and 11 bases lay between the germline ends. Drawing the rest from reference TRBV7-7 and TRBJ2-2, the complete variable domain is GAGVSQSPRYKVTKRGQDVTLRCDPISSHATLYWYQQALGQGPEFLTYFNYEAQPDKSGLPSDRFSAERPEGSISTLTIQRTEQRDSAMYRCASSFLGADTGELFFGEGSRLTVL.

This clonotype was observed a few times. V usage is TRBV6-2 or TRBV6-3 and J usage is TRBJ2-7; 7 nucleotides line up with TRBD2. Trimming took 0 bases from V and 2 from J; bases not matched to a gene: 7. CDR3 size: 16 residues. Germline assignment: CDR1 MNHEY and CDR2 SVGEGT. The CDR3 sequence is CASSYSSLAVAYEQYF. The DNA of the CDR3 is TGTGCCAGCAGTTACTCGAGCCTAGCGGTGGCCTACGAGCAGTACTTC.

This clonotype has just a few counts. V and J are TRBV7-8 and TRBJ2-1; 13 bases map to TRBD2. Germline V gene data show CDR1 as SGHVS and CDR2 as FQNEAQ. The J segment lost 5 bases and the V segment lost 10 bases, leaving 14 bases of the junction unmatched. CDR3 length equals 17 residues. The CDR3 sequence: CAIGPIGGLAGDNEQFF. Written as DNA, the CDR3 is TGTGCCATCGGGCCCATCGGCGGACTAGCGGGAGACAATGAGCAGTTCTTC. Variable domain in full (rest from reference TRBV7-8 and TRBJ2-1): GAGVSQSPRYKVAKRGQDVALRCDPISGHVSLFWYQQALGQGPEFLTYFQNEAQLDKSGLPSDRFFAERPEGSVSTLKIQRTQQEDSAVYLCAIGPIGGLAGDNEQFFGPGTRLTVL.

This chain uses TRBV7-2 with TRBJ2-5; D is possibly TRBD1 or TRBD2 (6 bases each). V was pared by 5 bases and J by 4 bases, with 23 bases between. The CDR3 consists of 17 residues. CDR1 is SGHTA, CDR2 FQGNSA, per germline. The CDR3 region has the DNA TGTGCCAGCAGCCCCAGGGGTTGGACTATATCGACAGAGACCCAGTACTTC. Its translation is CASSPRGWTISTETQYF.

This clonotype was found a few times. The rearrangement uses TRBV7-2 and TRBJ2-7; D is perhaps TRBD1 (5 bases). The CDR3 runs to 14 residues. V dropped 0 bases and J dropped 7 bases, with 13 bases sitting between them. Germline assignment: CDR1 SGHTA and CDR2 FQGNSA. The chain's CDR3 is CASSLATGVGEQYF. CDR3 coding DNA: TGTGCCAGCAGCTTAGCAACAGGAGTGGGGGAGCAGTACTTC.

A remark on this clonotype: The germline gene is not matched at one end of the junction; a read error may be the cause. The J gene is TRBJ2-3, the V gene TRBV7-2; D uncertain. Germline V CDR1 and CDR2: SGHTA, FQGNSA. The CDR3 covers 12 residues. For the CDR3, the DNA is TGTGCCAGCAGCTTAGGCGACCCCTTTTCGGGTTTT. Encoded protein: CASSLGDPFSGF.

J is TRBJ1-1 and V is TRBV30, with TRBD1 as a possible D gene (5 bases). V lost 2 bases, J lost 11 bases, and 15 bases lay in between. CDR1 GTSNPN and CDR2 SVGIG come from the germline V gene (reference sequence). This CDR3 region has 12 residues. DNA for the CDR3: TGTGCCTGGAGTCGCAGGGTCCCGGGTGCTTTCTTT. Its translation is CAWSRRVPGAFF.

This chain uses TRBV4-3 with TRBJ2-1; D gene unclear. This CDR3 has 13 residues. Per the germline V gene, CDR1 is LGHNA and CDR2 is YSLEER. V dropped 3 bases and J dropped 7 bases, with 10 bases sitting between them. DNA of the CDR3: TGCGCCAGCAGCCAGACTGATTTTAATGAGCAGTTCTTC. Its protein is CASSQTDFNEQFF.

The chain carries TRBV20-1 and TRBJ2-7, with a weak D call TRBD1 (6 bases). CDR3 length equals 10 residues. Germline CDR1 is DFQATT and CDR2 is SNEGSKA (reference sequence). The germline V and J ends were trimmed by 6 bases and 7 bases, with 10 bases remaining between them. The DNA for the CDR3 is TGCAGTGCCTTGAGGGGGGAGCAGTACTTC. Protein sequence: CSALRGEQYF.

V and J are TRBV5-6 and TRBJ1-1, with 7 bases fitting TRBD1. This CDR3 has 14 amino acids. CDR1 is SGHDT and CDR2 is YYEEEE in the germline V gene. The trim removed 2 bases at V and 0 bases at J, leaving 1 base unmatched. The CDR3: CASSFTGVNTEAFF. CDR3 DNA sequence: TGTGCCAGCAGCTTCACAGGGGTGAACACTGAAGCTTTCTTT.

This clonotype was seen only a few times. The chain has TRBV5-1 and TRBJ2-7, with D perhaps matching TRBD2 (6 bases). The ends were cut back, 1 base at V and 3 bases at J, with 11 bases in the middle. Germline V gene lookup returns CDR1 SGHRS and CDR2 YFSETQ. This CDR3 has 14 residues. Written as DNA, the CDR3 is TGCGCCAGCAGCTTGCGGGAGATCGGCTACGAGCAGTACTTC. It yields the protein CASSLREIGYEQYF.

In its sample, this clonotype was seen a few times. The chain links TRBV9 to TRBJ1-4, with TRBD1 matching 11 bases. Looked up from germline, CDR1 is SGDLS and CDR2 is YYNGEE. With 4 bases clipped from V and 5 bases from J, the junction kept 7 bases outside the gene matches. The CDR3 extends over 16 amino acids. CDR3 residues: CASSRRTGGVNEKLFF. The CDR3 bases are TGTGCCAGCAGCCGTAGGACAGGGGGCGTGAATGAAAAACTGTTTTTT.

The V and J genes are TRBV5-1 and TRBJ1-4; 8 positions match TRBD1. The junction had 5 bases not matched to a gene; V was cut back by 0 bases and J by 7 bases. The CDR3 extends over 15 amino acids. Germline V gene sequence: CDR1 SGHRS, CDR2 YFSETQ. CDR3 sequence: CASSLVAGGVEKLFF. CDR3 coding DNA: TGCGCCAGCAGCTTGGTTGCAGGGGGCGTTGAAAAACTGTTTTTT.

The chain combines TRBV24-1 with TRBJ2-1, with TRBD2 identical over 13 bases. The CDR3 has 20 residues. CDR1 and CDR2 from the germline V gene are KGHDR and SFDVKD. Trimming at V came to 3 bases and at J to 7 bases, leaving 17 bases not matched to a gene. The CDR3 protein is CATSDRDGLAGELLRNEQFF. The CDR3 DNA is TGTGCCACCAGTGATCGGGATGGACTAGCGGGAGAACTTTTGAGGAATGAGCAGTTCTTC.